This TCR beta chain was identified during a study of cytomegalovirus exposure and HLA in healthy donors. Overall study results and limits: Later, an analysis showed that TCR beta chains associated with HLA were more clonally expanded than others that were equally common. Immune exposure data for these donors was limited to CMV serostatus. As a later analysis showed, several of the most significant clusters appeared to be linked to common viral pathogens.

On this clone: Its antigen is as yet unknown.

The length of the CDR3 is 16 residues. Germline V lookup: CDR1 MNHNS, CDR2 SASEGT. V gave up 2 bases and J gave up 2 bases, with 12 bases separating them. 13 Jbeta primers and 60 Vbeta primers were used for the PCR. Profiling relied on immunoSEQ multiplex PCR, and the TCRdb table lists in-frame clones only, not all of them. The sample includes around 80,000 clones. This chain links TRBV6-1 with TRBJ2-2, with a tentative D call TRBD2 (6 bases). Source material: PBMCs. This TCR came from a boy aged 10-17 years in good health and CMV-seronegative. CDR3: CASSESRGTNTGELFF. DNA for the CDR3: TGTGCCAGCAGTGAATCACGGGGGACCAACACCGGGGAGCTGTTTTTT.